A selection of T cell receptor beta chains follows, all from one sample in a study of naive and memory T cell subsets. TCRdb re-called the UMI-ligation and nested PCR reads with MiXCR, one entry per CDR3 protein. The table lists some 31,000 distinct CDR3 sequences, about a fifth of them singletons. Specimen: effector memory CD4+ T cells from blood. The receptors were sampled from a human donor in good health. Each CDR3 is given with its conserved first and last residue. D genes are given only for firm matches.

v_gene: TRBV28
d_gene: NA
CDR3aa: CASSSQDARPPPYEQYF

v_gene: TRBV28
d_gene: TRBD1
CDR3aa: CASSPRGPTTNEKLFF

v_gene: TRBV28
d_gene: NA
CDR3aa: CASSLVSPAEQYF

v_gene: TRBV12-3/TRBV12-4
d_gene: NA
CDR3aa: CASSNWEDTQYF

v_gene: TRBV5-5
d_gene: NA
CDR3aa: CASSLSGAYEQYF

v_gene: TRBV5-1
d_gene: TRBD1
CDR3aa: CASRTGQGYGYTF

v_gene: TRBV28
d_gene: NA
CDR3aa: CASKGPGANVLTF

v_gene: TRBV6-5
d_gene: NA
CDR3aa: CASSFAGSYGYTF

v_gene: TRBV6-1
d_gene: NA
CDR3aa: CASSVGTPDQPQHF

v_gene: TRBV6-6
d_gene: TRBD1
CDR3aa: CASTQTGSLYGYTF

v_gene: TRBV6-1
d_gene: NA
CDR3aa: CASSESGSGWSNQPQHF

v_gene: TRBV19
d_gene: TRBD1
CDR3aa: CASSTRQGKNEKLFF

v_gene: TRBV20-1
d_gene: TRBD1
CDR3aa: CSARQGAGEKLFF

v_gene: TRBV3-1
d_gene: TRBD2
CDR3aa: CASSQGLAGPYEQYF

v_gene: TRBV5-1
d_gene: NA
CDR3aa: CASSRLWPRTSSYNEQFF

v_gene: TRBV28
d_gene: NA
CDR3aa: CASSRGLLVASTGELFF

v_gene: TRBV6-2/TRBV6-3
d_gene: NA
CDR3aa: CASRGQAGELFF

v_gene: TRBV6-6
d_gene: TRBD1
CDR3aa: CVTGVGDTEAFF

v_gene: TRBV20-1
d_gene: TRBD2
CDR3aa: CSASSGLAGEAGYEQYF

v_gene: TRBV14
d_gene: NA
CDR3aa: CASSQREAGGQYF

v_gene: TRBV12-3/TRBV12-4
d_gene: NA
CDR3aa: CASRGLSSYEQYF

v_gene: TRBV20-1
d_gene: NA
CDR3aa: CSAQALGFYNSPLHF

v_gene: TRBV5-1
d_gene: TRBD2
CDR3aa: CASSLGLAGPTETQYF

v_gene: TRBV20-1
d_gene: TRBD2
CDR3aa: CSATLGLAGVGNPYEQYF

v_gene: TRBV29-1
d_gene: TRBD1
CDR3aa: CSVDQGVRSGYTF

v_gene: TRBV6-5
d_gene: NA
CDR3aa: CASSYLPVKLYGYTF

v_gene: TRBV29-1
d_gene: NA
CDR3aa: CSVGRDEAFF

v_gene: TRBV25-1
d_gene: TRBD1
CDR3aa: CASHGQGGNSPLHF

v_gene: TRBV6-5
d_gene: TRBD2
CDR3aa: CASSRGLEVSNEQFF

v_gene: TRBV29-1
d_gene: TRBD1
CDR3aa: CSAIPGAGGNYGYTF